What follows are 12 T cell receptor beta chains derived from one specimen sequenced in a study of blood T cell repertoires in COVID-19. The assay was immunoSEQ multiplex PCR, and TCRdb's table has in-frame clones only and misses some. Counted here are around 200,000 clones, about 86% occurring once; the ten biggest clones make up about 6%. Specimen: peripheral blood. The receptors originated from a man between 60 and 75 years old who had recovered from COVID-19.

This clone was counted only a few times. V and J are TRBV9 and TRBJ1-3; D perhaps matches TRBD1 (5 bases). V was shortened by 0 bases and J by 2 bases, with 15 bases between the two germline ends. CDR1 is SGDLS and CDR2 is YYNGEE in the germline V gene. The CDR3 length is 17 residues. The DNA of the CDR3 is TGTGCCAGCAGCGTAGGGGATCTTAGGGGCACTGGAAACACCATATATTTT. This codes for CASSVGDLRGTGNTIYF.

V is TRBV6-5 and J is TRBJ2-1; 10 bases map to TRBD1. Germline CDR1 MNHEY, CDR2 SVGAGI. V lost 9 bases to trimming and J lost 7 bases; unmatched junction nucleotides: 6. The CDR3 is 13 residues long. DNA for the CDR3: TGTGCCAGTAGACAGGGGGCGCGGAATGAGCAGTTCTTC. This codes for CASRQGARNEQFF.

The chain carries TRBV10-3 and TRBJ2-7, with 10 positions matching TRBD1. Trimming cost V 4 bases and J 5 bases; bases outside gene matches: 11. The CDR3 sequence is 16 residues long. Germline-derived CDR1 and CDR2 are ENHRY and SYGVKD. CDR3 coding DNA: TGTGCCATCAGTGTTACCCGGGGACAGGGGTACCACGAGCAGTACTTC. This encodes CAISVTRGQGYHEQYF.

In this sample, this clone turned up once. The J gene is TRBJ2-7, the V gene TRBV5-8; 9 nucleotides line up with TRBD1. This CDR3 is built from 16 residues. V trimming: 0 bases; J trimming: 0 bases; junction bases outside the gene matches: 4. From germline, CDR1 is SGHTS and CDR2 YDEGEE. The CDR3 DNA reads as TGTGCCAGCAGCTTGGCCGGGACAGGGATCTCCTACGAGCAGTACTTC. It specifies CASSLAGTGISYEQYF.

The chain recombines TRBV24-1 with TRBJ2-1; possibly TRBD1 for D (5 bases). V dropped 5 bases and J dropped 0 bases, with 10 bases sitting between them. The CDR3 totals 15 residues. Germline V gene data show CDR1 as KGHDR and CDR2 as SFDVKD. CDR3 sequence reads: CATSAAGHSYNEQFF. In DNA form, the CDR3 reads TGTGCCACCAGTGCCGCAGGACACTCCTACAATGAGCAGTTCTTC.

This chain joins TRBV7-2 and TRBJ2-3; 12 bases are a match to TRBD2. The germline V gene encodes CDR1 SGHTA and CDR2 FQGNSA. The V segment lost 2 bases and the J segment 4 bases; nucleotides outside the gene matches: 10. The CDR3 sequence is 18 residues long. CDR3 coding DNA: TGTGCCAGCAGCTTAAAGTCTAGCGGGGGGGCAGTGGCAGATACGCAGTATTTT. Encoded protein: CASSLKSSGGAVADTQYF.

The chain recombines TRBV3-1 (or the pseudogene TRBV3-2) with TRBJ2-2; D call uncertain. V was clipped by 2 bases and J by 1 base, with 11 bases between them. The CDR3 contains 16 residues. The germline V gene encodes CDR1 LGHDT and CDR2 YNNKEL (reference sequence). The CDR3 loop is CASSQFNGRNTGELFF. The CDR3, as DNA: TGTGCCAGCAGCCAATTTAACGGTCGGAACACCGGGGAGCTGTTTTTT.

This clone was seen repeatedly, ten times or more. The chain joins TRBV15 to TRBJ2-3, with 12 bases that match TRBD2. J was trimmed by 2 bases and V by 4 bases; bases with no gene match: 1. Germline loops: CDR1 LNHNV, CDR2 YYDKDF (reference sequence). The CDR3 has 15 amino acids. CDR3 coding DNA: TGTGCCACCAGCACTAGCGGGGGGGCCACAGATACGCAGTATTTT. Translation: CATSTSGGATDTQYF.

This clone turned up a few times. The CDR3, as DNA: TGTGCCAGCAGCTTTAGGGGGCGCTTGAATTATGGCTACACCTTC. Protein: CASSFRGRLNYGYTF. The chain recombines TRBV7-2 with TRBJ1-2; TRBD1 matches 7 bases. V shed 3 bases and J 5 bases; nucleotides not matched to a gene: 9. CDR1 is SGHTA, CDR2 FQGNSA, per germline. The CDR3 runs to 15 residues.

The rearrangement uses TRBV9 and TRBJ2-3, with D tentatively TRBD1 (5 bases). CDR1 and CDR2 (germline): SGDLS, YYNGEE. With 3 bases removed from V and 0 bases from J, the gap between germline ends came to 11 bases. This CDR3 contains 15 residues. The CDR3 region has the DNA TGTGCCAGCAGCGGATTAGGGGCTAGCACAGATACGCAGTATTTT. It codes for CASSGLGASTDTQYF. Based on the CDR3 plus reference TRBV9 and TRBJ2-3, the full variable domain is DSGVTQTPKHLITATGQRVTLRCSPRSGDLSVYWYQQSLDQGLQFLIQYYNGEERAKGNILERFSAQQFPDLHSELNLSSLELGDSALYFCASSGLGASTDTQYFGPGTRLTVL.

The J gene is TRBJ2-5, the V gene TRBV7-7; 15 bases agree with TRBD2. This CDR3 spans 19 amino acids. CDR1 and CDR2 from the germline V gene are SSHAT and FNYEAQ (reference sequence). V lost 5 bases and J lost 5; bases outside the gene matches: 15. As DNA, the CDR3 is TGTGCCAGCAGCCCAGGACTAGCGGGGGGGAATAGGGAATGGGAGACCCAGTACTTC. This encodes CASSPGLAGGNREWETQYF.

The chain carries TRBV13 and TRBJ1-1; perhaps TRBD1 as D (6 bases). The V gene lost 5 bases and the J gene lost 6 bases, with 19 bases spanning the gap. CDR1 is PRHDT and CDR2 is FYEKMQ in the germline V gene (reference sequence). The CDR3 totals 15 residues. In DNA, the CDR3 is TGTGCCAGCAGCCCAGGACAGAGGCCAATTCCTGAAGCTTTCTTT. The encoded protein is CASSPGQRPIPEAFF.